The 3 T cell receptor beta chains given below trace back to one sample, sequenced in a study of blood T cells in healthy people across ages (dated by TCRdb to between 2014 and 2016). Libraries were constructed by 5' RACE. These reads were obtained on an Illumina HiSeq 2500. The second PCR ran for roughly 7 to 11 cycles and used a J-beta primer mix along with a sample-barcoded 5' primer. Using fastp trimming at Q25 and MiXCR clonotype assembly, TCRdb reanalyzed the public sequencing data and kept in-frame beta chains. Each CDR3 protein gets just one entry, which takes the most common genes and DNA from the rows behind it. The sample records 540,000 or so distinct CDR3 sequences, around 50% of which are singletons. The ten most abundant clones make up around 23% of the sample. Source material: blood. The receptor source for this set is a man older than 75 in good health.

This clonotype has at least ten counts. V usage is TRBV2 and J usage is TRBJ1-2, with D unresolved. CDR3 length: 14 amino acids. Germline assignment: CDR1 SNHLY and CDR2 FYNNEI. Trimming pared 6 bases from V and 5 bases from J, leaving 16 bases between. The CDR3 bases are TGTGCCAGCAGGGCCGCCCTCCCTTTTTATGGCTACACCTTC. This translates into CASRAALPFYGYTF.

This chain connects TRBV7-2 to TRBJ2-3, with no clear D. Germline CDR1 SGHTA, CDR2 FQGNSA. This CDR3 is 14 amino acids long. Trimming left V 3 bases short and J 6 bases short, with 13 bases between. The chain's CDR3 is CASSFGALRDTQYF. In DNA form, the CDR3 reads TGTGCCAGCAGCTTCGGAGCACTCAGGGATACGCAGTATTTT.

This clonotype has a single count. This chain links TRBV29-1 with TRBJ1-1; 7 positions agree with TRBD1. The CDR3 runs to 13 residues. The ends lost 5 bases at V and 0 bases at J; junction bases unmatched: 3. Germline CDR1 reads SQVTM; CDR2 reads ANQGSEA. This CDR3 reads CSVSDRLNTEAFF. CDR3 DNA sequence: TGCAGCGTTTCGGACAGGTTGAACACTGAAGCTTTCTTT. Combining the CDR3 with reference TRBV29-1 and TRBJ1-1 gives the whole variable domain SAVISQKPSRDICQRGTSLTIQCQVDSQVTMMFWYRQQPGQSLTLIATANQGSEATYESGFVIDKFPISRPNLTFSTLTVSNMSPEDSSIYLCSVSDRLNTEAFFGQGTRLTVV.